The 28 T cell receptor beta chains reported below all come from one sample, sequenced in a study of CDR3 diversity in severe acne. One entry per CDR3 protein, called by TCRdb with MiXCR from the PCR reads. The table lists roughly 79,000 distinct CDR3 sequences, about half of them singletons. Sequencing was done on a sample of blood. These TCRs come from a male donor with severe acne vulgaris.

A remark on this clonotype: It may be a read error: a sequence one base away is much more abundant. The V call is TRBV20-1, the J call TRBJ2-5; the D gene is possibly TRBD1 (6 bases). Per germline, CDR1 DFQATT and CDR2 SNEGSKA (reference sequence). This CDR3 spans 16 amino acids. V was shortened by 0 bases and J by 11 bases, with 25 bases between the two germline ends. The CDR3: CSARDFVGSGDNEQYF. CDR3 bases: TGCAGTGCTAGAGATTTTGTGGGCTCCGGGGACAATGAGCAGTACTTC.

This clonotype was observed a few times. The CDR3 here is CASSLTGSSGDEQFF. The CDR3 coding sequence is TGTGCCAGCAGCTTAACCGGGTCCTCAGGCGATGAGCAGTTCTTC. The rearrangement uses TRBV7-9 and TRBJ2-1; D not certain. Per the germline V gene, CDR1 is SEHNR and CDR2 is FQNEAQ (reference sequence). Trimming removed 2 bases from V and 8 bases from J, with 16 bases in between. CDR3 length: 15 residues.

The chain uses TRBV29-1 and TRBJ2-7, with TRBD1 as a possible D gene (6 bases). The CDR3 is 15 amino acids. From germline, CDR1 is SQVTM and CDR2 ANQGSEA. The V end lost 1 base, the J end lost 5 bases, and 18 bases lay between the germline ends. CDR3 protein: CSVEGGEKQGNEQYF. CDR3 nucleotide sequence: TGCAGCGTTGAAGGAGGAGAGAAACAGGGTAACGAGCAGTACTTC.

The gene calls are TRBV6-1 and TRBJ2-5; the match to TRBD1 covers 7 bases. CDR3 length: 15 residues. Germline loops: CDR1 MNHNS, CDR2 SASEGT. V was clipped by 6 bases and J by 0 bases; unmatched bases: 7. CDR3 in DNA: TGTGCCAGCAGACAGGGACAGACGAACCAAGAGACCCAGTACTTC. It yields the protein CASRQGQTNQETQYF.

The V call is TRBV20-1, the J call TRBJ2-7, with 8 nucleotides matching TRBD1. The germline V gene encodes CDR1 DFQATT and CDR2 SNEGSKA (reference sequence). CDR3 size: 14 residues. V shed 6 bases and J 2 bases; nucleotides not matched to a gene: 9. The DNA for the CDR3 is TGCAGTGCCGTCTCCGGGACAGGAACCTACGAGCAGTACTTC. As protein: CSAVSGTGTYEQYF.

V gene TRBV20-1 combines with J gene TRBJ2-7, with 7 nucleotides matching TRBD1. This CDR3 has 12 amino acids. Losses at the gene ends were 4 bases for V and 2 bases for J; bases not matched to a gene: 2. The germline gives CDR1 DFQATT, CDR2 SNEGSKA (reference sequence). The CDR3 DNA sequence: TGCAGTGCTAACAGGGGTACCTACGAGCAGTACTTC. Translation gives CSANRGTYEQYF.

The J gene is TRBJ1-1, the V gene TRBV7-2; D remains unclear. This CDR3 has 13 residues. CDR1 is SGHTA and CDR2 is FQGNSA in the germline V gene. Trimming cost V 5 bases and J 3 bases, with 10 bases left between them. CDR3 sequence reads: CASSPLRDTEAFF. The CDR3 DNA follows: TGTGCCAGCAGCCCTCTTCGGGACACTGAAGCTTTCTTT.

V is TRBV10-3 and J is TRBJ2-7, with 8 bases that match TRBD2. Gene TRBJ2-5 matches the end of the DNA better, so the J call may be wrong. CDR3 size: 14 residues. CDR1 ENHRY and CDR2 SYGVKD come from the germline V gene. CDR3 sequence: CAISEGLAKETQYF. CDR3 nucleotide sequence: TGTGCCATCAGTGAAGGACTAGCAAAAGAGACCCAGTACTTC.

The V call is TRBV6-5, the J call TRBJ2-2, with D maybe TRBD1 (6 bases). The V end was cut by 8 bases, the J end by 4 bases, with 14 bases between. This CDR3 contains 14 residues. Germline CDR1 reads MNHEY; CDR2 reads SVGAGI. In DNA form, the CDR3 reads TGTGCCAGCTCGCAGGGGAAGGCCACCGGGGAGCTGTTTTTT. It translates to CASSQGKATGELFF.

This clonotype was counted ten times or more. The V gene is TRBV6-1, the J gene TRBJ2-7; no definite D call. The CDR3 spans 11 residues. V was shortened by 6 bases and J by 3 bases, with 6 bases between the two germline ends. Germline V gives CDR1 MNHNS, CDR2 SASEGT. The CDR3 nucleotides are TGTGCCAGCAGCTCGTTCTACGAGCAGTACTTC. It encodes CASSSFYEQYF.

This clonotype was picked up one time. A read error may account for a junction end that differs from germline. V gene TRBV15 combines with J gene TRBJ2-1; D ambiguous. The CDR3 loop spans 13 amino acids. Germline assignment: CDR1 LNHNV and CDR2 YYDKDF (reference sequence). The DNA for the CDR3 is TGTGCCACCAACAGAGATTGTCAGAATGAGCAGCTCTTC. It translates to CATNRDCQNEQLF. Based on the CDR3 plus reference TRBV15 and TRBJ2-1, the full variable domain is DAMVIQNPRYQVTQFGKPVTLSCSQTLNHNVMYWYQQKSSQAPKLLFHYYDKDFNNEADTPDNFQSRRPNTSFCFLDIRSPGLGDTAMYLCATNRDCQNEQLFGPGTRLTVL.

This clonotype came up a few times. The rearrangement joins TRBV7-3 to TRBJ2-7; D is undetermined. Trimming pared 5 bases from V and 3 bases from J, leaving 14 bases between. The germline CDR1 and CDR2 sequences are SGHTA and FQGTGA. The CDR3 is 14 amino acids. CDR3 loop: CASSRNSLGYEQYF. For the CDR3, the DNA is TGTGCCAGCAGCCGCAACTCCCTAGGCTACGAGCAGTACTTC.

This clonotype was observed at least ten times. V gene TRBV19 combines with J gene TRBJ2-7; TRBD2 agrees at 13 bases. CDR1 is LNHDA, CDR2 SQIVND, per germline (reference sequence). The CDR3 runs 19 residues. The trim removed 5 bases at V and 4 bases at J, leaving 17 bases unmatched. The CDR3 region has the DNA TGTGCCAGTAGTCCCCTAACGACTAGCGGGAGGCCTTATACTTACGAGCAGTACTTC. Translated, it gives CASSPLTTSGRPYTYEQYF.

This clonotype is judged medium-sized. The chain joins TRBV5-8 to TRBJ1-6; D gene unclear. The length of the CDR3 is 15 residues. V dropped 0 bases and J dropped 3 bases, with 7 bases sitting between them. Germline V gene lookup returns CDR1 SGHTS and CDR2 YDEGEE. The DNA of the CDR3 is TGTGCCAGCAGCTTGGCCCAGTTCTATAATTCACCCCTCCACTTT. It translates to CASSLAQFYNSPLHF.

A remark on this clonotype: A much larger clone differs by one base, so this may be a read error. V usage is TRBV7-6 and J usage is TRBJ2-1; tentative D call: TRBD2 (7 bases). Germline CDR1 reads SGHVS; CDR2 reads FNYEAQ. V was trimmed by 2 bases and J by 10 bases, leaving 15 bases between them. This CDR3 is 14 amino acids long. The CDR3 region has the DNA TGTGCCAGCAGCTTAACGACAGGACTAGTGGAGCAGTTCTTC. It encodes CASSLTTGLVEQFF.

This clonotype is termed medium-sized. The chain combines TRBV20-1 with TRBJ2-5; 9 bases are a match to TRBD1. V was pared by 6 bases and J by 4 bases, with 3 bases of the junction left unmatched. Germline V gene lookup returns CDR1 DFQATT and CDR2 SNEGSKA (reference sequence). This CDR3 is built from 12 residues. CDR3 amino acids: CSATTGGETQYF. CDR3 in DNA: TGCAGTGCCACGACAGGGGGAGAGACCCAGTACTTC.

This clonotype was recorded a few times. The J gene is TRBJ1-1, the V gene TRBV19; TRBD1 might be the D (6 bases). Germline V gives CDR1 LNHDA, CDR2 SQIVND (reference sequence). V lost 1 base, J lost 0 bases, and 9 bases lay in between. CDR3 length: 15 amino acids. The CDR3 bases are TGTGCCAGTAGTATAGTGGGGGCTTTGAACACTGAAGCTTTCTTT. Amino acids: CASSIVGALNTEAFF.

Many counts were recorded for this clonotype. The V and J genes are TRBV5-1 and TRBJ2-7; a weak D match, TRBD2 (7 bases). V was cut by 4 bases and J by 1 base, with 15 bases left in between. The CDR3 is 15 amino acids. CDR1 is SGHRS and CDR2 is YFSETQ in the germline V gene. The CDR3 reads CASSAGVGASYEQYF. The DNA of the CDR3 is TGCGCCAGCAGCGCGGGGGTGGGGGCGTCCTACGAGCAGTACTTC.

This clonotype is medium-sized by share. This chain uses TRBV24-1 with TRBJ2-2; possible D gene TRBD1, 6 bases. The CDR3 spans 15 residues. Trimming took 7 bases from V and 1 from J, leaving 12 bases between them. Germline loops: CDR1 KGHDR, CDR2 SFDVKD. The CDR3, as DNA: TGTGCCACCAGACCGACAGGTGAGAACACCGGGGAGCTGTTTTTT. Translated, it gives CATRPTGENTGELFF.

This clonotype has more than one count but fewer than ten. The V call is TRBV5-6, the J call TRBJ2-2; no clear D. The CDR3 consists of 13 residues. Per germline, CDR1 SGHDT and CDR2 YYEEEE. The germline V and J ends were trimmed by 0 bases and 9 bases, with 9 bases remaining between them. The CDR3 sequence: CASSLEQRRELFF. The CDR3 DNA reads TGTGCCAGCAGCTTGGAACAGAGGCGGGAGCTGTTTTTT.

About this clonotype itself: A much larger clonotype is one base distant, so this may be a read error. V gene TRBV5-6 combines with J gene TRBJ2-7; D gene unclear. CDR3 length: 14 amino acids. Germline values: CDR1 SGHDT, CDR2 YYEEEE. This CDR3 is CASGLAGFLREQYF. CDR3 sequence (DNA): TGTGCCAGCGGCTTGGCCGGTTTTCTGAGGGAGCAGTACTTC. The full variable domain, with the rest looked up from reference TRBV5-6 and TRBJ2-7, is DAGVTQSPTHLIKTRGQQVTLRCSPKSGHDTVSWYQQALGQGPQFIFQYYEEEERQRGNFPDRFSGHQFPNYSSELNVNALLLGDSALYLCASGLAGFLREQYFGPGTRLTVT.

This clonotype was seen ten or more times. The CDR3 DNA sequence: TGTGCCACCCAGGGGGGACAGGGGGCCTACGAGCAGTACGTC. Its translation: CATQGGQGAYEQYV. The rearrangement links TRBV6-5 to TRBJ2-7, with TRBD1 matching 11 bases. Germline V CDR1 and CDR2: MNHEY, SVGAGI. This CDR3 comprises 14 residues. V trimming: 10 bases; J trimming: 2 bases; junction bases outside the gene matches: 7.

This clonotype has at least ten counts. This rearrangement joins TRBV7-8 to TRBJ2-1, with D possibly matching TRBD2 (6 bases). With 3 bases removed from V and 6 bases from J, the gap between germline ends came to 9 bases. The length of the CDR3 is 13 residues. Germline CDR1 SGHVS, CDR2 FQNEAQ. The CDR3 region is CASSFGRGNEQFF. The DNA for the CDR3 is TGTGCCAGCAGCTTTGGGCGGGGCAATGAGCAGTTCTTC.

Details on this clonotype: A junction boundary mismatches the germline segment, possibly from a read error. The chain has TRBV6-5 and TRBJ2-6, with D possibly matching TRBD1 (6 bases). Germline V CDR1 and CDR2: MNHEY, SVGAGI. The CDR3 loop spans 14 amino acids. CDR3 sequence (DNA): TGTGCCATCAGTGACGACAGGGGGGCCAACGTCCTGACTTTC. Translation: CAISDDRGANVLTF.

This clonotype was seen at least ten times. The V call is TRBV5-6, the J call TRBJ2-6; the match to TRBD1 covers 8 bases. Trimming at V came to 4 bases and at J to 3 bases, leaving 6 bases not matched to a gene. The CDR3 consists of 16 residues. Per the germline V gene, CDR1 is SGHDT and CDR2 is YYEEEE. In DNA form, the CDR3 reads TGTGCCAGCAGCCCTTGGACAGGGAGTGGGGCCAACGTCCTGACTTTC. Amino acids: CASSPWTGSGANVLTF.

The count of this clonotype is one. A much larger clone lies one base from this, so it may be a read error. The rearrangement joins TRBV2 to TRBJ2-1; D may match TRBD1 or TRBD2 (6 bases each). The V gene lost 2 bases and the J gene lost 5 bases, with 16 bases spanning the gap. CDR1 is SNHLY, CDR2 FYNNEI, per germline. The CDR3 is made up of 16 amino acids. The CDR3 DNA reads TGTGCCAGCAGTGAACCGCGGGACAAGGACCACAATGAGCAGTTCTTC. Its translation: CASSEPRDKDHNEQFF.

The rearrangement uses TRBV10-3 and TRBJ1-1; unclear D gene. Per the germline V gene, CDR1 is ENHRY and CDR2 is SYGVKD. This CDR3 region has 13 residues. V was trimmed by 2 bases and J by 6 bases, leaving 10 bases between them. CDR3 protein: CAISEGLGAEAFF. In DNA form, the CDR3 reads TGTGCCATCAGTGAGGGGTTAGGTGCTGAAGCTTTCTTT.

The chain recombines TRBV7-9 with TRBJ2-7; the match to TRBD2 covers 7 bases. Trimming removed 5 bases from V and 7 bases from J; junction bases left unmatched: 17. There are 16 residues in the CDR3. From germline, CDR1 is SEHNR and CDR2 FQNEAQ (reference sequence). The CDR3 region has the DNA TGTGCCAGCAGCGGTCCCGGGTGGGGAGGGTCGGGGGAGCAGTACTTC. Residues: CASSGPGWGGSGEQYF.